The 10 T cell receptor beta chains listed next were all sequenced from one sample in a study of blood T cell repertoires in COVID-19. Clones were sequenced by immunoSEQ multiplex PCR, and TCRdb holds only the in-frame ones, with some missing. The repertoire holds 70,000 to 85,000 clones, with roughly nine tenths as singletons. The sequenced material came from peripheral blood. The receptors were sampled from a woman aged 45-65 years with active or convalescent COVID-19.

The chain links TRBV5-6 to TRBJ2-1; the match to TRBD1 covers 7 bases. Per germline, CDR1 SGHDT and CDR2 YYEEEE. V lost 3 bases and J lost 6; bases outside the gene matches: 6. CDR3 size: 14 residues. The DNA of the CDR3 is TGTGCCAGCAGCTCGAAAGCAGGGGGCAATGAGCAGTTCTTC. Its protein is CASSSKAGGNEQFF.

This chain uses TRBV6-5 with TRBJ2-5, with 11 bases lining up with TRBD1. The CDR3 consists of 14 residues. J was trimmed by 5 bases and V by 7 bases; bases with no gene match: 6. The germline gives CDR1 MNHEY, CDR2 SVGAGI. CDR3 DNA sequence: TGTGCCAGCACCGGACAGGGGGCTTGGGAGACCCAGTACTTC. Translating gives CASTGQGAWETQYF.

The chain links TRBV19 to TRBJ2-5; 14 bases align to TRBD2. Per the germline V gene, CDR1 is LNHDA and CDR2 is SQIVND (reference sequence). V was pared by 1 base and J by 1 base, with 5 bases of the junction left unmatched. The CDR3 length is 18 residues. The CDR3 sequence is CASSIGGTSGGSQETQYF. CDR3 sequence (DNA): TGTGCCAGTAGTATAGGTGGGACTAGCGGGGGCTCCCAAGAGACCCAGTACTTC.

The rearrangement uses TRBV4-2 and TRBJ1-1; unclear D gene. V shed 5 bases and J shed 3 bases, with 16 bases lying between them. Germline V gives CDR1 LGHNA, CDR2 YNFKEQ. The CDR3 has 15 residues. The DNA of the CDR3 is TGTGCCAGCAGCGCTCAAAAAAACAGTTACACTGAAGCTTTCTTT. It encodes CASSAQKNSYTEAFF.

The chain recombines TRBV15 with TRBJ2-3; possibly TRBD2 for D (5 bases). CDR1 and CDR2 from the germline V gene are LNHNV and YYDKDF (reference sequence). CDR3 length: 16 amino acids. The ends were cut back, 1 base at V and 0 bases at J, with 11 bases in the middle. CDR3 nucleotides: TGTGCCACCAGCAGAGGCAGGACTGGAAGCACAGATACGCAGTATTTT. It codes for CATSRGRTGSTDTQYF. Using reference TRBV15 and TRBJ2-3 for the parts outside the CDR3, the full variable domain is DAMVIQNPRYQVTQFGKPVTLSCSQTLNHNVMYWYQQKSSQAPKLLFHYYDKDFNNEADTPDNFQSRRPNTSFCFLDIRSPGLGDTAMYLCATSRGRTGSTDTQYFGPGTRLTVL.

This rearrangement joins TRBV14 to TRBJ1-4, with TRBD1 matching 7 bases. CDR3 length: 15 residues. Germline CDR1 SGHDN, CDR2 FVKESK. The trim removed 4 bases at V and 6 bases at J, leaving 8 bases unmatched. This CDR3 is CASSRDTGADEKLFF. CDR3 nucleotides: TGTGCCAGCAGCCGAGATACAGGGGCGGATGAAAAACTGTTTTTT. Full variable domain (outside the CDR3, taken from reference TRBV14 and TRBJ1-4): EAGVTQFPSHSVIEKGQTVTLRCDPISGHDNLYWYRRVMGKEIKFLLHFVKESKQDESGMPNNRFLAERTGGTYSTLKVQPAELEDSGVYFCASSRDTGADEKLFFGSGTQLSVL.

The table lists this clone with a count of one. The chain joins TRBV6-5 to TRBJ1-1; TRBD1 matches at 8 bases. The V gene end was trimmed by 8 bases and the J gene end by 5 bases; junction bases not matched to a gene: 13. The CDR3 is 15 amino acids. From germline, CDR1 is MNHEY and CDR2 SVGAGI. This CDR3 is CASHPADRGRTEAFF. CDR3 in DNA: TGTGCCAGCCATCCAGCCGACAGGGGAAGGACTGAAGCTTTCTTT.

This clone appeared once. This chain links TRBV6-7 with TRBJ1-2; 7 bases match TRBD1. TRBV6-7 is treated as an ORF (open reading frame) with a function not yet certain. V dropped 7 bases and J dropped 4; count of bases not matched to a gene: 6. The length of the CDR3 is 13 residues. In DNA, the CDR3 is TGTGCCAGCATTTCAGGGGGTAGCTATGGCTACACCTTC. It codes for CASISGGSYGYTF.

This sequence joins TRBV7-9 and TRBJ1-5; TRBD1 matches at 7 bases. This CDR3 comprises 13 residues. V dropped 3 bases and J dropped 5; count of bases not matched to a gene: 1. The V gene's germline CDR1 is SEHNR and CDR2 FQNEAQ (reference sequence). In nucleotides, the CDR3 is TGTGCCAGCAGCTTCACAGGGGATCAGCCCCAGCATTTT. Residues: CASSFTGDQPQHF.

This rearrangement joins TRBV3-1 (or the pseudogene TRBV3-2) to TRBJ1-2, with D tentatively TRBD1 (5 bases). Germline V gene sequence: CDR1 LGHDT, CDR2 YNNKEL (reference sequence). Trimming removed 6 bases at V and 6 bases at J, with 8 bases between. CDR3 size: 11 residues. Here the CDR3 DNA reads TGTGCCAGCAGGCGGGACCATGGCTACACCTTC. Translating gives CASRRDHGYTF.